These 8 T cell receptor beta chains share one sample of origin, sequenced in a study of blood T cell repertoires in COVID-19. Assay: immunoSEQ multiplex PCR; the TCRdb copy retains only in-frame clones and omits some. Of about 370,000 clones listed, roughly 92% are singletons. Sequencing was done on a sample of PBMCs or T cells enriched from blood (not recorded which). Receptor source: a woman aged 40 to 50 who had been exposed to COVID-19.

This chain connects TRBV30 to TRBJ2-3; the match to TRBD2 covers 7 bases. The CDR3 has 14 amino acids. Germline V gene data show CDR1 as GTSNPN and CDR2 as SVGIG (reference sequence). With 3 bases clipped from V and 2 bases from J, the junction kept 5 bases outside the gene matches. CDR3 in amino acids: CAWRRAGNTDTQYF. The CDR3 DNA is TGTGCCTGGAGAAGAGCGGGGAACACAGATACGCAGTATTTT.

V usage is TRBV5-1 and J usage is TRBJ1-2, with TRBD1 matching over 9 bases. CDR1 is SGHRS, CDR2 YFSETQ, per germline. The CDR3 is 16 residues long. Germline trimming cut 2 bases from V and 6 bases from J; bases unmatched to any gene: 11. Here the CDR3 DNA reads TGCGCCAGCAGCTTCGGCGCTAGACAGGGGGAGGATGGCTACACCTTC. Protein: CASSFGARQGEDGYTF.

The chain has TRBV19 and TRBJ2-5; possible D gene TRBD1, 6 bases. Germline lookup yields CDR1 LNHDA and CDR2 SQIVND (reference sequence). V was shortened by 0 bases and J by 3 bases, with 8 bases between the two germline ends. This CDR3 spans 14 amino acids. CDR3 sequence reads: CASSIDRGEETQYF. The CDR3 nucleotides read TGTGCCAGTAGTATAGACAGGGGAGAAGAGACCCAGTACTTC.

V is TRBV15 and J is TRBJ1-6; no clear D gene. Per germline, CDR1 LNHNV and CDR2 YYDKDF (reference sequence). The CDR3 has 15 residues. Trimming took 1 base from V and 1 from J, leaving 5 bases between them. The CDR3 protein is CATSRAGSYNSPLHF. Written as DNA, the CDR3 is TGTGCCACCAGCAGAGCGGGGTCCTATAATTCACCCCTCCACTTT.

This clone was detected once. The genes are TRBV6-6 and TRBJ2-7; 10 nucleotides align to TRBD1. CDR1 is MNHNY, CDR2 SVGAGI, per germline (reference sequence). The CDR3 is 16 residues long. With V trimmed by 7 bases and J by 3 bases, 12 bases remained unmatched. The CDR3 DNA follows: TGTGCCAGCACTTCGCAATCGGGACAGGGGCTCTACGAGCAGTACTTC. It specifies CASTSQSGQGLYEQYF.

CDR3 coding DNA: TGTGCCAGCAGTCCCCTCAGATACGAGCAGTACTTC. Translating gives CASSPLRYEQYF. The chain is built from TRBV6-2 or TRBV6-3 and TRBJ2-7, with unresolved D. V was pared by 5 bases and J by 4 bases, with 9 bases between. This CDR3 comprises 12 residues. Germline assignment: CDR1 MNHEY and CDR2 SVGEGT.

This chain uses TRBV19 with TRBJ1-1; TRBD1 is a possible D gene (6 bases). V dropped 6 bases and J dropped 0 bases, with 17 bases sitting between them. The CDR3 consists of 16 residues. Germline V gene lookup returns CDR1 LNHDA and CDR2 SQIVND (reference sequence). The DNA for the CDR3 is TGTGCCAGTAGAAGCACGGGGACAAACATGAACACTGAAGCTTTCTTT. Translation gives CASRSTGTNMNTEAFF. The full variable domain, rest sourced from reference TRBV19 and TRBJ1-1, is DGGITQSPKYLFRKEGQNVTLSCEQNLNHDAMYWYRQDPGQGLRLIYYSQIVNDFQKGDIAEGYSVSREKKESFPLTVTSAQKNPTAFYLCASRSTGTNMNTEAFFGQGTRLTVV.

The chain joins TRBV12-3 or TRBV12-4 to TRBJ2-7, with 10 bases that match TRBD1. This CDR3 is 13 amino acids long. V shed 6 bases, J shed 3 bases, and the junction held 2 bases outside the gene matches. The CDR3 loop reads CASSRDRGYEQYF. CDR3 sequence (DNA): TGTGCCAGCAGCCGGGACAGGGGCTACGAGCAGTACTTC.